This T cell receptor (beta chain) was identified during a study of OX40 agonist ivuxolimab in advanced cancers. Study-wide results and limits: In general, CD8+ T cells held more expanded clones than CD4+ did, on average.

The repertoire was sequenced with immunoSEQ multiplex PCR; TCRdb's copy has only in-frame clones and lacks some. This table has 69,000 or so clones, roughly 84% appearing once. The CDR3 contains 16 residues. Trimming removed 8 bases at V and 5 bases at J, with 24 bases between. Germline V gene lookup returns CDR1 SGHVS and CDR2 FNYEAQ. On this clone: Antigen: not known.

The sequence was collected from an adult with an advanced solid tumor such as melanoma, head and neck, liver or kidney cancer. V gene TRBV7-6 combines with J gene TRBJ2-5; D gene unclear. This specimen consisted of CD4+ or CD8+ T cells sorted from blood, obtained in a trial of the OX40 agonist ivuxolimab. DNA for the CDR3: TGTGCCAGCGGTAATCAGCAAGCAGGATATGAGGAGACCCAGTACTTC. It is translated as CASGNQQAGYEETQYF. Together with reference TRBV7-6 and TRBJ2-5, the CDR3 gives the full variable domain: GAGVSQSPRYKVTKRGQDVALRCDPISGHVSLYWYRQALGQGPEFLTYFNYEAQQDKSGLPNDRFSAERPEGSISTLTIQRTEQRDSAMYRCASGNQQAGYEETQYFGPGTRLLVL.